This T cell receptor (beta chain) was sequenced during a study of OX40 agonist ivuxolimab in advanced cancers. Overall study context: Hepatocellular carcinoma, melanoma, renal cell or head and neck cancer occurred in dose-escalation patients.

V dropped 4 bases and J dropped 0 bases, with 7 bases sitting between them. The V gene's germline CDR1 is SGHAT and CDR2 FQDESV (reference sequence). The CDR3 length is 14 residues. Comments on this clone: Its antigen is undetermined.

Assay used: immunoSEQ multiplex PCR; TCRdb lists only in-frame clones, some missing. Of 65,000 to 95,000 clones in the sample, about 91% were seen once. Notes on the study in general: Some of the nonresponding patients also showed low levels of normalized T-cell clonal expansion. CD8+ T cells were the subset that, on average, had more expanded clones than CD4+.

This sequence originates from an adult with an advanced solid tumor such as melanoma, head and neck, liver or kidney cancer. The sample in question was CD4+ or CD8+ T cells sorted from blood, obtained in a trial of the OX40 agonist ivuxolimab. The chain links TRBV11-1 to TRBJ1-3; D is undetermined. DNA for the CDR3: TGTGCCAGCAGCTCGGGCCGCTCTGGAAACACCATATATTTT. The encoded protein is CASSSGRSGNTIYF.